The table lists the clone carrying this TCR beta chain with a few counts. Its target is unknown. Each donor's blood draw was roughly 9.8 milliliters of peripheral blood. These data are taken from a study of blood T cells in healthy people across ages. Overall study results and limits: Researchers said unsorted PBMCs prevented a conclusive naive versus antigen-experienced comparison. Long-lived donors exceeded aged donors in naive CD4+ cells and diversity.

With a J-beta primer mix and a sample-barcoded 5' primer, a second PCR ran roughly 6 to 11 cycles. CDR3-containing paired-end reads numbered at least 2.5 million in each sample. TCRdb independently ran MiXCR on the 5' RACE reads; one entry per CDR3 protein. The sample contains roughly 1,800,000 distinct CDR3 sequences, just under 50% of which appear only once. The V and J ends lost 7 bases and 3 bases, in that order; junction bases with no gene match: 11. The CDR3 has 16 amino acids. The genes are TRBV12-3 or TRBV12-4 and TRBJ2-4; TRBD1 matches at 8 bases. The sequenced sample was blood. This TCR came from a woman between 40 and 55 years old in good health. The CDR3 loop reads CASTTGQVGGKNIQYF. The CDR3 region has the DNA TGTGCCAGCACCACGGGACAGGTCGGGGGCAAAAACATTCAGTACTTC.